The 9 T cell receptor beta chains below come from one sample, sequenced in a study of blood T cell repertoires in COVID-19. Clones were read by immunoSEQ multiplex PCR, and TCRdb kept only the in-frame ones, dropping some. The sample carries under 400,000 clones, about 88% recorded once. The sample taken for sequencing was PBMCs or T cells enriched from blood (not recorded which). These receptor sequences come from a woman younger than 45 who had been exposed to COVID-19.

This clone was seen just once. The chain carries TRBV10-3 and TRBJ2-2, with D possibly TRBD1 on 5 matching bases. Germline-derived CDR1 and CDR2 are ENHRY and SYGVKD. The CDR3 runs to 16 residues. V was cut by 3 bases and J by 4 bases, with 15 bases left in between. CDR3 protein: CAISDREAMATGELFF. The CDR3 region has the DNA TGTGCCATCAGTGACAGGGAAGCAATGGCCACCGGGGAGCTGTTTTTT.

The chain links TRBV7-9 to TRBJ1-2; the D is unclear. Per germline, CDR1 SEHNR and CDR2 FQNEAQ (reference sequence). The CDR3 has 16 residues. Trimming took 4 bases from V and 1 from J, leaving 16 bases between them. CDR3 protein: CASSSREVPLNYGYTF. CDR3 bases: TGTGCCAGCAGCTCCCGAGAGGTGCCACTTAACTATGGCTACACCTTC.

This rearrangement joins TRBV18 to TRBJ1-6; TRBD1 matches at 9 bases. The CDR3 sequence is 15 residues long. Trimming took 2 bases from V and 9 from J; bases not matched to a gene: 5. Germline V gene sequence: CDR1 KGHSH, CDR2 LQKENI. As DNA, the CDR3 is TGTGCCAGCTCACCAGGACAGGGGAATTTTTCACCCCTCCACTTT. The encoded protein is CASSPGQGNFSPLHF.

The chain has TRBV11-2 and TRBJ2-7, with 7 positions matching TRBD2. This CDR3 has 14 residues. The junction had 1 base not matched to a gene; V was cut back by 1 base and J by 1 base. From germline, CDR1 is SGHAT and CDR2 FQNNGV. The CDR3 protein is CASSLVGGSYEQYF. Here the CDR3 DNA reads TGTGCCAGCAGCTTAGTGGGAGGGTCCTACGAGCAGTACTTC.

The V and J genes are TRBV29-1 and TRBJ2-3, with TRBD2 matching 10 bases. The CDR3 has 13 residues. V gave up 6 bases and J gave up 2 bases; unmatched junction bases: 2. The germline CDR1 and CDR2 sequences are SQVTM and ANQGSEA. The CDR3 loop is CSVSGRVTDTQYF. CDR3 sequence (DNA): TGCAGCGTGAGCGGGAGGGTCACAGATACGCAGTATTTT.

The chain joins TRBV7-9 to TRBJ2-7; 10 nucleotides align to TRBD1. The V gene's germline CDR1 is SEHNR and CDR2 FQNEAQ (reference sequence). J lost 5 bases, V lost 5 bases, and 9 bases had no gene match. The CDR3 consists of 15 residues. The CDR3 reads CASSVGGTGANEQYF. In nucleotides, the CDR3 is TGTGCCAGCAGCGTTGGCGGGACAGGGGCTAACGAGCAGTACTTC.

V usage is TRBV5-1 and J usage is TRBJ2-3, with TRBD2 matching over 8 bases. The CDR3 has 14 residues. The V gene's germline CDR1 is SGHRS and CDR2 YFSETQ. Trimming at V came to 6 bases and at J to 4 bases, leaving 7 bases not matched to a gene. Written as DNA, the CDR3 is TGCGCCAGCACCCCGGGGGGGCAGGCAGATACGCAGTATTTT. Protein: CASTPGGQADTQYF.

The V and J genes are TRBV28 and TRBJ1-5, with TRBD1 matching over 9 bases. Germline CDR1 reads MDHEN; CDR2 reads SYDVKM. Trimming took 8 bases from V and 3 from J; bases not matched to a gene: 8. The CDR3 has 15 residues. CDR3 protein: CASGSGQGINQPQHF. The CDR3 coding sequence is TGTGCCAGCGGTTCGGGACAGGGAATCAATCAGCCCCAGCATTTT.

The chain couples TRBV3-1 (or the pseudogene TRBV3-2) to TRBJ2-7; D gene uncertain. Between the trimmed V and J ends, which lost 0 bases and 3 bases, there was a span of 6 bases. The germline V gene encodes CDR1 LGHDT and CDR2 YNNKEL (reference sequence). The CDR3 loop spans 13 amino acids. Here the CDR3 reads CASSQEGSYEQYF. The CDR3 DNA follows: TGTGCCAGCAGCCAAGAGGGCAGCTACGAGCAGTACTTC.